This T cell receptor (beta chain) was obtained from a study of blood T cells in healthy people across ages. The V end was cut by 1 base, the J end by 8 bases, with 15 bases between. Germline-derived CDR1 and CDR2 are SGHTA and FQGNSA. CDR3 length equals 15 residues. It was with a sample-barcoded 5' primer and a J-beta primer mix that a second PCR of roughly 7 to 12 cycles was run. Via MiXCR, TCRdb re-called the 5' RACE reads, giving one row per CDR3 protein. The table shows roughly 1.9 million distinct CDR3 sequences, with about two fifths occurring only once. The sample consisted of blood. The V and J genes are TRBV7-2 and TRBJ2-1; unclear D gene. This clonotype originated in a human donor in good health. The CDR3 DNA reads TGTGCCAGCAGCTTAGTTTTGGTCTCGAGCTATGAGCAGTTCTTC. Translating it yields CASSLVLVSSYEQFF.